Presented here are 32 T cell receptor beta chains from one specimen sequenced in a study of blood T cell repertoires in COVID-19. TCRdb's copy holds only in-frame clones and misses some; the assay was immunoSEQ multiplex PCR. The sample consists of 97,000 or so clones, about nine tenths of them appearing once. Sequences were obtained from peripheral blood. The receptors here all came from a young man with acute or convalescent COVID-19.

V usage is TRBV5-6 and J usage is TRBJ1-6, with D tentatively TRBD1 (6 bases). V was shortened by 4 bases and J by 7 bases, with 24 bases between the two germline ends. The CDR3 consists of 18 residues. Germline lookup yields CDR1 SGHDT and CDR2 YYEEEE. CDR3 residues: CASSQSPGWGHLNSPLHF. CDR3 coding DNA: TGTGCCAGCAGCCAATCTCCCGGGTGGGGACATTTGAATTCACCCCTCCACTTT.

CDR3 amino acids: CASSQTGGNTEAFF. The CDR3 DNA sequence: TGTGCCAGCAGCCAAACAGGGGGGAACACTGAAGCTTTCTTT. The chain recombines TRBV3-1 (or the pseudogene TRBV3-2) with TRBJ1-1; TRBD1 matches at 8 bases. The CDR3 has 14 residues. V was pared by 2 bases and J by 1 base, with 0 bases of the junction left unmatched. Germline loops: CDR1 LGHDT, CDR2 YNNKEL (reference sequence).

The rearrangement joins TRBV19 to TRBJ2-5, with TRBD2 as a possible D gene (6 bases). The CDR3 is 14 amino acids. V was clipped by 3 bases and J by 1 base, with 9 bases between them. The V gene's germline CDR1 is LNHDA and CDR2 SQIVND (reference sequence). The CDR3 region has the DNA TGTGCCAGTAGTATCGGGGGAAGCCAAGAGACCCAGTACTTC. It translates to CASSIGGSQETQYF.

J is TRBJ2-1 and V is TRBV19; 7 bases fit TRBD2. The CDR3 runs 15 residues. Germline V gives CDR1 LNHDA, CDR2 SQIVND (reference sequence). V shed 0 bases and J 6 bases; nucleotides not matched to a gene: 5. Here the CDR3 reads CASSIDPPGGNEQFF. CDR3 in DNA: TGTGCCAGTAGTATAGATCCCCCGGGGGGCAATGAGCAGTTCTTC.

The V and J genes are TRBV11-2 and TRBJ1-2; D unclear. V gave up 3 bases and J gave up 4 bases, with 24 bases separating them. Germline CDR1 reads SGHAT; CDR2 reads FQNNGV. The CDR3 has 18 residues. CDR3 in DNA: TGTGCCAGCAGCTTGTCCCTACGGGTACGGTGGCCTTCCTATGGCTACACCTTC. Its translation: CASSLSLRVRWPSYGYTF.

The J gene is TRBJ2-7, the V gene TRBV5-1, with 9 bases lining up with TRBD1. The V and J ends lost 4 bases and 6 bases, in that order; junction bases with no gene match: 14. Germline CDR1 SGHRS, CDR2 YFSETQ. The CDR3 covers 16 residues. For the CDR3, the DNA is TGCGCCAGCAGCCAAAGACCGGGACAGGGCTCTGGCGAGCAGTACTTC. Translating gives CASSQRPGQGSGEQYF.

The gene calls are TRBV12-5 and TRBJ1-2; D perhaps matches TRBD1 (5 bases). With 5 bases removed from V and 4 bases from J, the gap between germline ends came to 11 bases. This CDR3 contains 13 residues. The germline V gene encodes CDR1 LGHNT and CDR2 FRNRAP. The CDR3: CASGNQGAYGYTF. DNA of the CDR3: TGTGCTAGTGGTAATCAGGGCGCCTATGGCTACACCTTC.

This chain connects TRBV11-2 to TRBJ1-4; tentatively, D is TRBD1 (5 bases). Trimming took off 3 bases at V and 5 bases at J, with 10 bases between the two ends. The germline gives CDR1 SGHAT, CDR2 FQNNGV. The CDR3 has 14 amino acids. The chain's CDR3 is CASSFNRQNEKLFF. CDR3 bases: TGTGCCAGCAGCTTTAACAGACAGAATGAAAAACTGTTTTTT.

This clone is a singleton in its sample. This chain uses TRBV9 with TRBJ1-4; the D is unclear. This CDR3 comprises 14 residues. The germline CDR1 and CDR2 sequences are SGDLS and YYNGEE. The germline V and J ends were trimmed by 3 bases and 7 bases, with 13 bases remaining between them. CDR3 DNA sequence: TGTGCCAGCAGCGGGATCATAGCGGGTGAAAAACTGTTTTTT. Translation: CASSGIIAGEKLFF.

V gene TRBV27 combines with J gene TRBJ2-1, with D maybe TRBD2 (5 bases). Germline CDR1 and CDR2: MNHEY and SMNVEV (reference sequence). Trimming stripped 5 bases from V and 9 bases from J, with 26 bases between. The CDR3 runs to 17 residues. The CDR3 DNA reads TGTGCCAGCAGTCCGCCTTGGGCCCATTCGGGAAGTGGTGAGCAGTTCTTC. This gives the protein CASSPPWAHSGSGEQFF.

This chain links TRBV2 with TRBJ1-5; unclear D gene. The CDR3 covers 16 residues. Germline CDR1 and CDR2: SNHLY and FYNNEI. V lost 3 bases and J 0 bases, leaving 12 bases between the germline ends. The CDR3 sequence is CASSDPTGNSNQPQHF. The DNA of the CDR3 is TGTGCCAGCAGTGACCCGACGGGGAATAGCAATCAGCCCCAGCATTTT.

The gene calls are TRBV4-1 and TRBJ2-4, with D possibly being TRBD1 (5 bases). V gave up 4 bases and J gave up 0 bases, with 16 bases separating them. The CDR3 covers 17 residues. Germline CDR1 reads MGHRA; CDR2 reads YSYEKL. The chain's CDR3 is CASSLLPGILAKNIQYF. The DNA of the CDR3 is TGCGCCAGCAGCCTATTACCAGGGATTTTAGCCAAAAACATTCAGTACTTC.

The rearrangement links TRBV5-1 to TRBJ1-4; possibly TRBD1 for D (5 bases). The CDR3 is made up of 16 amino acids. Trimming cost V 4 bases and J 7 bases, with 20 bases left between them. The V gene's germline CDR1 is SGHRS and CDR2 YFSETQ. Written as DNA, the CDR3 is TGCGCCAGCAGCCTTGCCGGGACTCCCGAGGGTGAAAAACTGTTTTTT. It codes for CASSLAGTPEGEKLFF.

The chain is built from TRBV19 and TRBJ1-5; D is unclear. V shed 7 bases and J shed 1 base, with 11 bases lying between them. There are 14 residues in the CDR3. CDR1 and CDR2 (germline): LNHDA, SQIVND (reference sequence). The CDR3 spells CASMSGASNQPQHF. CDR3 nucleotides: TGTGCCAGTATGTCGGGAGCGAGCAATCAGCCCCAGCATTTT.

This rearrangement joins TRBV6-1 to TRBJ1-5; D gene ambiguous. This CDR3 has 15 residues. V lost 3 bases and J 0 bases, leaving 9 bases between the germline ends. Germline V gene lookup returns CDR1 MNHNS and CDR2 SASEGT. The CDR3 reads CASSDPAGSNQPQHF. The CDR3 DNA sequence: TGTGCCAGCAGTGACCCGGCGGGTAGCAATCAGCCCCAGCATTTT.

This clone was detected a few times. The CDR3, as DNA: TGCGCCAGCAGTGAGGCTATCTCTGCCGGGGAGCTGTTTTTT. Translating gives CASSEAISAGELFF. V and J are TRBV10-2 and TRBJ2-2, with D unclear. The CDR3 totals 14 residues. The germline CDR1 and CDR2 sequences are WSHSY and SAAADI. The ends were cut back, 2 bases at V and 6 bases at J, with 10 bases in the middle.

V usage is TRBV27 and J usage is TRBJ1-2; 9 nucleotides align to TRBD1. Germline V gene data show CDR1 as MNHEY and CDR2 as SMNVEV (reference sequence). The CDR3 length is 14 residues. Unmatched junction bases numbered 8, after V lost 4 bases and J lost 8 bases. CDR3 sequence (DNA): TGTGCCAGCAGTTCTCTGGACAGGGGTAAGGGCTACACCTTC. This gives the protein CASSSLDRGKGYTF.

This clone has a single count. The V call is TRBV4-1, the J call TRBJ2-7; 13 nucleotides line up with TRBD2. The CDR3 runs to 16 residues. The V gene's germline CDR1 is MGHRA and CDR2 YSYEKL. The V and J ends lost 0 bases and 2 bases, in that order; junction bases with no gene match: 1. CDR3 sequence: CASSQDGLAGAYEQYF. CDR3 DNA sequence: TGCGCCAGCAGCCAAGATGGACTAGCGGGGGCCTACGAGCAGTACTTC.

The chain carries TRBV3-1 (or the pseudogene TRBV3-2) and TRBJ1-1; no definite D call. V lost 3 bases and J lost 11, with 13 bases in between. CDR3 length: 12 amino acids. Per the germline V gene, CDR1 is LGHDT and CDR2 is YNNKEL (reference sequence). The CDR3 DNA follows: TGTGCCAGCAGCCAGGGAGGCAGGCGGGCTTTCTTT. The encoded protein is CASSQGGRRAFF.

The V call is TRBV3-1 (or the pseudogene TRBV3-2), the J call TRBJ2-1; TRBD1 matches 7 bases. The CDR3 is 16 amino acids. Germline V gene lookup returns CDR1 LGHDT and CDR2 YNNKEL (reference sequence). Germline trimming cut 6 bases from V and 4 bases from J; bases unmatched to any gene: 12. The CDR3 bases are TGTGCCAGCAGGAACGACAGGGTTAGCTCGTACAATGAGCAGTTCTTC. This translates into CASRNDRVSSYNEQFF.

The chain recombines TRBV5-1 with TRBJ1-5; 7 nucleotides align to TRBD1. J lost 2 bases, V lost 4 bases, and 3 bases had no gene match. The CDR3 runs to 14 residues. In germline, CDR1 is SGHRS, CDR2 YFSETQ. DNA of the CDR3: TGCGCCAGCAGCCGGGACAGTGGCAATCAGCCCCAGCATTTT. Residues: CASSRDSGNQPQHF.

The chain is built from TRBV9 and TRBJ2-7; 12 bases are shared with TRBD2. This CDR3 contains 17 residues. Germline values: CDR1 SGDLS, CDR2 YYNGEE. V was clipped by 3 bases and J by 1 base; unmatched bases: 8. The CDR3 region is CASSEDGGLAGSYEQYF. CDR3 bases: TGTGCCAGCAGCGAAGACGGAGGACTAGCGGGATCCTACGAGCAGTACTTC.

A single count supports this clone. The chain employs TRBV5-1 and TRBJ1-2, with 10 bases that match TRBD1. V lost 3 bases, J lost 6 bases, and 8 bases stayed unmatched. This CDR3 is built from 15 residues. The germline CDR1 and CDR2 sequences are SGHRS and YFSETQ. This CDR3 reads CASSSWTGGQDGYTF. DNA for the CDR3: TGCGCCAGCAGCTCCTGGACAGGGGGACAGGATGGCTACACCTTC.

V is TRBV6-1 and J is TRBJ1-1; D not certain. Trimming stripped 1 base from V and 8 bases from J, with 14 bases between. The CDR3 covers 14 residues. From germline, CDR1 is MNHNS and CDR2 SASEGT. CDR3 loop: CASSEVAFGREAFF. The CDR3 DNA is TGTGCCAGCAGTGAAGTAGCCTTTGGCCGGGAAGCTTTCTTT.

The chain employs TRBV19 and TRBJ1-6; D unclear. CDR3 size: 16 residues. Trimming took off 4 bases at V and 3 bases at J, with 13 bases between the two ends. Germline CDR1 reads LNHDA; CDR2 reads SQIVND (reference sequence). This CDR3 is CASSTAVFGYNSPLHF. The CDR3 nucleotides are TGTGCCAGTAGTACTGCGGTTTTCGGCTATAATTCACCCCTCCACTTT.

Only one count was recorded for this clone. V gene TRBV18 combines with J gene TRBJ1-5; 7 nucleotides align to TRBD1. CDR3 size: 14 residues. V shed 3 bases, J shed 9 bases, and the junction held 8 bases outside the gene matches. Germline lookup yields CDR1 KGHSH and CDR2 LQKENI. In nucleotides, the CDR3 is TGTGCCAGCTCACCGCAGGGGGATCTGCCGCCCCAGCATTTT. The encoded protein is CASSPQGDLPPQHF.

The chain links TRBV5-1 to TRBJ1-3, with 8 bases identical to TRBD1. This CDR3 contains 15 residues. CDR1 is SGHRS, CDR2 YFSETQ, per germline. Trimming took 4 bases from V and 1 from J; bases not matched to a gene: 4. The CDR3 coding sequence is TGCGCCAGCAGCATCGACAGGGGTTCTGGAAACACCATATATTTT. Translated, it gives CASSIDRGSGNTIYF.

The rearrangement links TRBV3-1 (or the pseudogene TRBV3-2) to TRBJ1-1, with D possibly being TRBD1 (5 bases). The CDR3 extends over 16 amino acids. Germline lookup yields CDR1 LGHDT and CDR2 YNNKEL (reference sequence). With 0 bases removed from V and 8 bases from J, the gap between germline ends came to 19 bases. CDR3 in amino acids: CASSQDSTGPTMEAFF. DNA for the CDR3: TGTGCCAGCAGCCAAGATAGTACAGGACCTACGATGGAAGCTTTCTTT.

V gene TRBV19 combines with J gene TRBJ2-1; a possible D gene is TRBD1 (6 bases). This CDR3 region has 13 residues. V was pared by 4 bases and J by 9 bases, with 13 bases between. Per the germline V gene, CDR1 is LNHDA and CDR2 is SQIVND (reference sequence). CDR3 amino acids: CASSNLRDTEQFF. CDR3 sequence (DNA): TGTGCCAGTAGTAATCTCCGGGACACTGAGCAGTTCTTC.

The chain recombines TRBV19 with TRBJ1-5; TRBD1 is a possible D gene (6 bases). Trimming removed 8 bases at V and 0 bases at J, with 14 bases between. CDR1 is LNHDA and CDR2 is SQIVND in the germline V gene (reference sequence). The CDR3 loop spans 15 amino acids. CDR3 in DNA: TGTGCCAGTGAGAGGGGGAGTTATAGCAATCAGCCCCAGCATTTT. Amino acid sequence: CASERGSYSNQPQHF. Full variable domain (rest looked up from reference TRBV19 and TRBJ1-5): DGGITQSPKYLFRKEGQNVTLSCEQNLNHDAMYWYRQDPGQGLRLIYYSQIVNDFQKGDIAEGYSVSREKKESFPLTVTSAQKNPTAFYLCASERGSYSNQPQHFGDGTRLSIL.

In regard to this clone: The sample contains more than one DNA sequence encoding this CDR3. The rearrangement uses TRBV10-3 and TRBJ1-2; D might be TRBD1 (6 bases). This CDR3 has 15 amino acids. Germline V gene data show CDR1 as ENHRY and CDR2 as SYGVKD. Trimming left V 0 bases short and J 4 bases short, with 12 bases between. DNA for the CDR3: TGTGCCATCAGTGAGTCCAGGGGCGCGGGCTATGGCTACACCTTC. Its protein is CAISESRGAGYGYTF.

This rearrangement joins TRBV14 to TRBJ1-1, with 8 bases identical to TRBD1. The CDR3 runs 16 residues. J lost 0 bases, V lost 3 bases, and 6 bases had no gene match. Looked up from germline, CDR1 is SGHDN and CDR2 is FVKESK. CDR3 in DNA: TGTGCCAGCAGCCACAGCCTGGACAGGGTGAACACTGAAGCTTTCTTT. Translated, it gives CASSHSLDRVNTEAFF.